These T cell receptor beta chains were read from a single sample in a study of cytomegalovirus exposure and HLA in healthy donors. Sequenced by immunoSEQ multiplex PCR; TCRdb stores in-frame clones only, minus some. Altogether about 160,000 clones are present, approximately 80% being singletons, with the ten largest covering nearly 2.5%. The sample comprised PBMCs. These TCRs come from a male donor in good health and CMV-seronegative. Each CDR3 is given with its conserved first and last residue. The D gene is left open where the match is weak. Size is omitted from some rows. Given values are once, few, many or a class for expanded clones.

>16|TRBJ2-3|TRBV7-9|few|.
TGTGCCAGCAGCTTAGGTGCTTTGGACTCCCTATTGGCGCAGTATTTT
CASSLGALDSLLAQYF
>17|TRBJ2-7|TRBV5-6|.|TRBD2
TGTGCCAGCAGCTGGAGGGGGCGGGAGGGCCTCGGATACGAGCAGTACTTC
CASSWRGREGLGYEQYF
>19|TRBJ2-4|TRBV9|.|TRBD2
TGTGCCAGCAGCGTAGAGCCTAGCGGGGGAAAGGGGGCCAAAAACATCCAGTACTTC
CASSVEPSGGKGAKNIQYF
>13|TRBJ1-1|TRBV28|.|.
TGTGCCAGCAGCTCGAGGCCCTCCTCTCCCGCTTTCTTT
CASSSRPSSPAFF
>15|TRBJ1-3|TRBV19|few|.
TGTGCCAGTAGTACCGGGGTACCTTCTGGAAACACCATATATTTT
CASSTGVPSGNTIYF
>17|TRBJ2-2|TRBV7-9|.|TRBD2
TGTGCCAGCAGCTCGACCTCGGGGGGTACTAACTCCGGGGAGCTGTTTTTT
CASSSTSGGTNSGELFF
>15|TRBJ2-7|TRBV15|.|.
TGTGCCACCAGCAGAGTTCCGGAGCTAGACTACGAGCAGTACTTC
CATSRVPELDYEQYF
>20|TRBJ2-5|TRBV9|.|TRBD2
TGTGCCAGCAGCGCCCCTTCACTCGAGGCGGCTAGCGGGAGACAAGAGACCCAGTACTTC
CASSAPSLEAASGRQETQYF
>12|TRBJ2-1|TRBV19|once|.
TGTGCCAGTAGTATTTCCGAGAGTGAGCAGTTCTTC
CASSISESEQFF
>16|TRBJ1-3|TRBV10-3|few|TRBD1
TGTGCCATCAGCCGGACACAGGGGAGCTCTGGAAACACCATATATTTT
CAISRTQGSSGNTIYF
>14|TRBJ1-2|TRBV6-1|once|TRBD1
TGTGCCAGCAGCTCGGACAGGGGGCCAGGGGGCTACACCTTC
CASSSDRGPGGYTF
>12|TRBJ2-1|TRBV7-2|once|.
TGTGCCAGCAGCTATGAGTGGAATGAGCAGTTCTTC
CASSYEWNEQFF
>19|TRBJ2-3|TRBV4-2|.|.
TGTGCCAGCAGCCCCATCTCGACAGGGCCGGGACTAGGGGACTATACGCAGTATTTT
CASSPISTGPGLGDYTQYF
>12|TRBJ2-1|TRBV19|few|.
TGTGCCAGTAGTGGACAGAGCTATGAGCAGTTCTTC
CASSGQSYEQFF
>15|TRBJ2-1|TRBV5-4|.|.
TGTGCCAGCAGGCCTACTACCGGCTCCTACAATGAGCAGTTCTTC
CASRPTTGSYNEQFF
>11|TRBJ2-3|TRBV9|.|.
TGTGCCAGCGGGCCTACAGATACGCAGTATTTT
CASGPTDTQYF
>11|TRBJ1-3|TRBV30|.|.
TGTGCCTGGAACCGGGGAAACACCATATATTTT
CAWNRGNTIYF
>15|TRBJ2-1|TRBV19|.|TRBD2
TGTGCCAGTAGTATCGGACTAGCGGGAGTTGATGAGCAGTTCTTC
CASSIGLAGVDEQFF
>15|TRBJ2-1|TRBV11-2|.|TRBD2
TGTGCCAGCAGCCAAGGTTCTAGCGGGAAAAATGAGCAGTTCTTC
CASSQGSSGKNEQFF
>19|TRBJ2-7|TRBV13|.|TRBD2
TGTGCCAGCAGCTACCGCGGACTAGCGGGAGGACGAGCCACGTCTGGGCAGTACTTC
CASSYRGLAGGRATSGQYF
>15|TRBJ2-7|TRBV4-2|.|.
TGTGCCAGCAGCCAGGCCCCGGACAGCCCCTACGAGCAGTACTTC
CASSQAPDSPYEQYF
>11|TRBJ1-1|TRBV28|.|.
TGTGCCAGCAGTCAGTTCACTGAAGCTTTCTTT
CASSQFTEAFF
>13|TRBJ1-2|TRBV6-1|.|TRBD1
TGTGCCAGCAGGGAAAGTGGACAGGTTGGCTACACCTTC
CASRESGQVGYTF
>16|TRBJ2-5|TRBV5-1|.|.
TGCGCCAGCAGCCTTGGGGCGGGGGCGGGACAAGAGACCCAGTACTTC
CASSLGAGAGQETQYF
>15|TRBJ2-5|TRBV5-4|few|TRBD2
TGTGCCAGCAGCTTCCTAGCGGGAGGGGGGGAGACCCAGTACTTC
CASSFLAGGGETQYF
>12|TRBJ1-2|TRBV5-1|.|.
TGCGCCAGCAGCTACGGGACACCCGGCTACACCTTC
CASSYGTPGYTF
>14|TRBJ1-5|TRBV6-5|once|TRBD1
TGTGCCAGCAGACCCGGACAGGGGGGTCAGCCCCAGCATTTT
CASRPGQGGQPQHF
>16|TRBJ2-1|TRBV29-1|.|.
TGCAGCGTTGATTCCCCGCCCCGGGTATGGAACAATGAGCAGTTCTTC
CSVDSPPRVWNNEQFF
>13|TRBJ2-7|TRBV6-5|once|TRBD1
TGTGCCAGCAGTCAGGGGGTCACCTACGAGCAGTACTTC
CASSQGVTYEQYF
>16|TRBJ2-1|TRBV6-1|.|TRBD2
TGTGCCAGCAGTGTCCCGGGACTAGCGGTTCACAATGAGCAGTTCTTC
CASSVPGLAVHNEQFF
>14|TRBJ2-5|TRBV4-1|.|.
TGCGCCAGCAGCCAAGAGGACTTACGGGAGACCCAGTACTTC
CASSQEDLRETQYF
>14|TRBJ1-5|TRBV5-6|few|.
TGTGCCAGCACCAGGCGGGGTGTACGTCAGCCCCAGCATTTT
CASTRRGVRQPQHF